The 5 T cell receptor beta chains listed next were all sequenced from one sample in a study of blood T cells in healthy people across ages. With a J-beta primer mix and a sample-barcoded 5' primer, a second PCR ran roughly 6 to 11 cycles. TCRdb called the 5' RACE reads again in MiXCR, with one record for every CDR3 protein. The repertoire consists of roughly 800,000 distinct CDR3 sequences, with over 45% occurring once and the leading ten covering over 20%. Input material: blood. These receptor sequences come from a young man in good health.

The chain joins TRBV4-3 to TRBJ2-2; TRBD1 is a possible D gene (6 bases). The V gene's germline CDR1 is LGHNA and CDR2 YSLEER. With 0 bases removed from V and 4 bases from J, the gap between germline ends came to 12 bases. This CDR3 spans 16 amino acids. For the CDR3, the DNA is TGCGCCAGCAGCCAAGATATGGGGGCGGGCACCGGGGAGCTGTTTTTT. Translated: CASSQDMGAGTGELFF.

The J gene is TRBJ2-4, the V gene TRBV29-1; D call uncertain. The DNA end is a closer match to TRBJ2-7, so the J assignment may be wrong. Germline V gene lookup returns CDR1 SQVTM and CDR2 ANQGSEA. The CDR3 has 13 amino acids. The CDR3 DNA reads TGCAGCGTTGTTATAGAAACCCTCTACGAGCAGTACTTC. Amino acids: CSVVIETLYEQYF.

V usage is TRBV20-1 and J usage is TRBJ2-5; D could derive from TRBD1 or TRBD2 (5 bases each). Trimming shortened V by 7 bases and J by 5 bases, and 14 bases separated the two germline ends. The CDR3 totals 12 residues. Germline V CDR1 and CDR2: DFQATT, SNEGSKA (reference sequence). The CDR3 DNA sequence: TGCAGTGTTGGGGGAGTGGTTGAGACCCAGTACTTC. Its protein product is CSVGGVVETQYF.

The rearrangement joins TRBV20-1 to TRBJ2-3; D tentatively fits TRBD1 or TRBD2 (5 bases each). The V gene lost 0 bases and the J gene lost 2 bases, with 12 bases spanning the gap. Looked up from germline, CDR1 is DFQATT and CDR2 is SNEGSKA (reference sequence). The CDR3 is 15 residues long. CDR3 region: CSARDPWGTTDTQYF. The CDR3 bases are TGCAGTGCTAGAGATCCTTGGGGGACCACAGATACGCAGTATTTT.

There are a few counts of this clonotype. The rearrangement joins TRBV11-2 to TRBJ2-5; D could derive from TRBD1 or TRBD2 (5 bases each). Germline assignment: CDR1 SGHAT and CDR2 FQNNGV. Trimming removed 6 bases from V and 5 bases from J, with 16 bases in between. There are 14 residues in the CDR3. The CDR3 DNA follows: TGTGCCAGCAGTCGGGACCAGAAGGGCGAGACCCAGTACTTC. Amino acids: CASSRDQKGETQYF.